This entry features one TCR beta chain sequence. This entry belongs to a study of CD8 T cells in Susac syndrome. Reverse transcription of roughly 0.5 to 1 ug RNA was performed with random hexamers. TCRdb reanalysed the immunoSEQ multiplex PCR reads using MiXCR and keeps one entry per CDR3 protein. The data show 40,000 to 60,000 distinct CDR3 sequences, with roughly 93% seen just once and 0.45% to 0.65% held by the top ten. CD8+ and CD4+ T cells from blood underwent TCR beta sequencing. The CDR3 totals 17 residues. The ends lost 1 base at V and 0 bases at J; junction bases unmatched: 6. Germline V gives CDR1 LGHNA, CDR2 YSLEER.

The sequenced material came from CD8+ T cells from PBMCs. The chain carries TRBV4-3 and TRBJ1-5, with TRBD1 matching over 7 bases. The source is a human donor with multiple sclerosis. This CDR3 is CASSQARDSYSNQPQHF. CDR3 coding DNA: TGCGCCAGCAGCCAAGCTCGGGACAGCTATAGCAATCAGCCCCAGCATTTT.